This TCR beta chain was identified during a study of prognosis after radiotherapy for stage I lung cancer. Study findings and constraints: It is unknown whether the expanded TCR clones recognize the tumor. Patients with metastases reportedly showed TRBV and TRBJ gene usage that differed from patients without metastases.

With two time points in the design, around 6 milliliters of peripheral blood were drawn at each one. This clonotype has a count of ten or more. What it binds is unknown. Genomic DNA provided the template from which TCR beta CDR3 was amplified by two-round multiplex PCR. TRBV and TRBJ genes each had their own specific primers in first-round PCR. Each CDR3 protein is one row after TCRdb ran MiXCR on the multiplex PCR reads. Of tens of thousands of distinct CDR3 sequences listed, roughly 40% are singletons. Trimming took 3 bases from V and 4 from J, leaving 12 bases between them. Germline CDR1 reads MGHDK; CDR2 reads SYGVNS. The CDR3 has 15 residues.

The sample here was PBMCs, taken before or after stereotactic body radiation therapy (not recorded which). The rearrangement uses TRBV25-1 and TRBJ2-2, with D hard to call. This receptor was taken from a donor aged 50 or older with non-small cell lung cancer. The CDR3 loop is CASSDDTRGTGELFF. For the CDR3, the DNA is TGTGCCAGCAGTGATGACACTCGTGGCACCGGGGAGCTGTTTTTT.